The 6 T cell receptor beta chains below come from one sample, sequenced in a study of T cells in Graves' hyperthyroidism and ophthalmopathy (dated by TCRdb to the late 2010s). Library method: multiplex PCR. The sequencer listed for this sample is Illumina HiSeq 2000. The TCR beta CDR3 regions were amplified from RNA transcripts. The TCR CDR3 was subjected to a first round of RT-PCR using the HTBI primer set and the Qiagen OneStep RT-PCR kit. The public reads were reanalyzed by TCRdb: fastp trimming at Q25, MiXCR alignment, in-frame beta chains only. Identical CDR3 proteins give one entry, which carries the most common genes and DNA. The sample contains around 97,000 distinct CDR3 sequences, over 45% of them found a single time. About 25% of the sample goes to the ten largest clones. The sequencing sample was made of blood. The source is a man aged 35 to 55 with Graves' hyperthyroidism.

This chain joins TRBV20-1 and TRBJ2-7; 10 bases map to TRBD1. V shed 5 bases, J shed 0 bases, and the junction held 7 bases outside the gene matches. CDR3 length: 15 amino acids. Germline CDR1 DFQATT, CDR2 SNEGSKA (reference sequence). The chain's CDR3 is CSASPGQGISYEQYF. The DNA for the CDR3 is TGCAGTGCTTCTCCGGGACAGGGGATCTCCTACGAGCAGTACTTC.

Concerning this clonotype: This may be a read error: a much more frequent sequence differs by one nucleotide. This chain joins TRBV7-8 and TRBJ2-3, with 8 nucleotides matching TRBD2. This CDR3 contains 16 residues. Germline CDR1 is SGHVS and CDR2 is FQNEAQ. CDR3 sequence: CTSSLGTGGGADTQYF. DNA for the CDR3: TGTACCAGCAGCTTAGGGACCGGGGGGGGGGCAGATACGCAGTATTTT.

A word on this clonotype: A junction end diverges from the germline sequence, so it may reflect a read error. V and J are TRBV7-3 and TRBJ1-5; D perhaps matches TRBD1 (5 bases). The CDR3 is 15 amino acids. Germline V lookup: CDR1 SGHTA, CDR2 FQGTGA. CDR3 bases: TGCGCCAGCAGCCAAGGAAGGCAGGGAAGGGAGACCCAGCATTTT. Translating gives CASSQGRQGRETQHF.

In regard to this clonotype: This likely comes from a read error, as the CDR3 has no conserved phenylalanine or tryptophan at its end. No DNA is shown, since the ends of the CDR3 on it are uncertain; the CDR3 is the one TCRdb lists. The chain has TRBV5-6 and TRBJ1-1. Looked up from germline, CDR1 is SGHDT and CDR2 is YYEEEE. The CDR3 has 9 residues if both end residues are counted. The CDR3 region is CASSSAAFY.

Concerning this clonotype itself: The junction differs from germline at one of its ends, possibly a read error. The CDR3 nucleotides are TGTGCCAGCTTGGGACAGGCACCCGGGAAGCTGTTTTTT. Translation: CASLGQAPGKLFF. This chain uses TRBV2 with TRBJ2-2, with 8 positions matching TRBD1. This CDR3 has 13 amino acids. Germline V lookup: CDR1 SNHLY, CDR2 FYNNEI. Supplemented by reference TRBV2 and TRBJ2-2, the full variable domain reads EPEVTQTPSHQVTQMGQEVILRCVPISNHLYFYWYRQILGQKVEFLVSFYNNEISEKSEIFDDQFSVERPDGSNFTLKIRSTKLEDSAMYFCASLGQAPGKLFFGEGSRLTVL.

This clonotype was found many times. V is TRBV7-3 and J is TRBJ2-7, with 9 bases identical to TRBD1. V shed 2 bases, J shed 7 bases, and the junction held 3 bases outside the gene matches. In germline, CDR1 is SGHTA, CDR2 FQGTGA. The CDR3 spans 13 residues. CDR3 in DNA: TGTGCCAGCAGCTTAGACAGGGGGAGGGAGCAGTACTTC. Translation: CASSLDRGREQYF.